This T cell receptor beta chain derives from a study of regulatory T cells in long-lasting Graves disease. Documented time point: newly diagnosed GD, antithyroid drugs for less than 3 months. The TCR library was prepared using RNA isolated from PBMCs. Trimming removed 1 base from V and 0 bases from J, with 6 bases in between. The germline gives CDR1 SGHTA, CDR2 FQGNSA. The CDR3 sequence is 15 residues long. Arm-PCR of CDR3 regions and iRepertoire HTBI primers were the basis on which TCR beta libraries were built. TCRdb reprocessed the multiplex PCR reads with MiXCR, giving one entry per CDR3 protein. The sample records more than 300,000 distinct CDR3 sequences, around 15% being singletons.

The specimen comprised peripheral blood mononuclear cells (PBMCs), sampled at new diagnosis, from a patient treated with antithyroid drugs. J is TRBJ2-2 and V is TRBV7-2; the D is unclear. This TCR came from a female donor with Graves disease. The CDR3, as DNA: TGTGCCAGCAGCTTAGATGGAACGAACACCGGGGAGCTGTTTTTT. Its protein is CASSLDGTNTGELFF.